These T cell receptor beta chains were read from a single sample in a study of cytotoxic CD8 clonotypes in ibrutinib-treated CLL. Sequencing used immunoSEQ multiplex PCR; TCRdb keeps in-frame clones, though not all of them. The sample includes around 250,000 clones, under 80% of them seen just once. Specimen: PBMCs, collected after 24 months of ibrutinib treatment. These receptors came from a human donor with chronic lymphocytic leukemia. Each CDR3 is given with its conserved first and last residue. A D gene is named only where the DNA matches it firmly.

D gene	V gene	J gene	CDR3 DNA	CDR3 protein
-	TRBV28	TRBJ1-2	TGTGCCAGCAGTCCCCCAGACAGAGACTATGGCTACACCTTC	CASSPPDRDYGYTF
TRBD1	TRBV19	TRBJ2-1	TGTGCCAGTAGTATAGCCGAACAGGGGATCTACAATGAGCAGTTCTTC	CASSIAEQGIYNEQFF
-	TRBV4-1	TRBJ2-5	TGCGCCAGCAGCCAAGAAGGAGGGGCAGAGACCCAGTACTTC	CASSQEGGAETQYF
-	TRBV27	TRBJ2-1	TGTGCCAGCAGTCCCGAGGGCCGCCCCTACAATGAGCAGTTCTTC	CASSPEGRPYNEQFF
TRBD2	TRBV7-8	TRBJ2-5	TGTGCCAGCAGCTCTCTAGCGGGAGTAGAGACCCAGTACTTC	CASSSLAGVETQYF
TRBD2	TRBV27	TRBJ2-7	TGTGCCAGCAGACGGGAGGGCCGCTCCTACGAGCAGTACTTC	CASRREGRSYEQYF
-	TRBV9	TRBJ2-5	TGTGCCAGCAGCGTAGGGGGGACCGAGCAAGAGACCCAGTACTTC	CASSVGGTEQETQYF
TRBD1	TRBV6-5	TRBJ1-1	TGTGCCAGCAGTTACGGGGACAGTCGAAACACTGAAGCTTTCTTT	CASSYGDSRNTEAFF
TRBD2	TRBV2	TRBJ2-7	TGTGCCAGCATGCAGCAAGCGGGGGACGAGCAGTACTTC	CASMQQAGDEQYF
TRBD1	TRBV6-5	TRBJ2-7	TGTGCCAGCAGACCGCCGGGACAGGGAACCTACGAGCAGTACTTC	CASRPPGQGTYEQYF
-	TRBV29-1	TRBJ2-2	TGCAGGTCGGAAACGGAACCGAACACCGGGGAGCTGTTTTTT	CRSETEPNTGELFF
TRBD1	TRBV5-1	TRBJ1-1	TGCGCCAGCAGCCCCGAGGACAGGGGAACCACTGAAGCTTTCTTT	CASSPEDRGTTEAFF
TRBD1	TRBV9	TRBJ1-5	TGTGCCAGCAGCTCCGGACAGGGGCTTCAGCCCCAGCATTTT	CASSSGQGLQPQHF
-	TRBV30	TRBJ2-7	TGTGCCTGGAGTGGGATACAAGGAATCGACGAGCAGTACTTC	CAWSGIQGIDEQYF
-	TRBV19	TRBJ2-7	TGTGCCAGTAGTATAGATCATGACTCCCCGCGGGGTTACGAGCAGTACTTC	CASSIDHDSPRGYEQYF
-	TRBV4-2	TRBJ1-4	TGTGCCAGCAGCCAAGATGGCGGCAGGGTTGGCGAAAAACTGTTTTTT	CASSQDGGRVGEKLFF